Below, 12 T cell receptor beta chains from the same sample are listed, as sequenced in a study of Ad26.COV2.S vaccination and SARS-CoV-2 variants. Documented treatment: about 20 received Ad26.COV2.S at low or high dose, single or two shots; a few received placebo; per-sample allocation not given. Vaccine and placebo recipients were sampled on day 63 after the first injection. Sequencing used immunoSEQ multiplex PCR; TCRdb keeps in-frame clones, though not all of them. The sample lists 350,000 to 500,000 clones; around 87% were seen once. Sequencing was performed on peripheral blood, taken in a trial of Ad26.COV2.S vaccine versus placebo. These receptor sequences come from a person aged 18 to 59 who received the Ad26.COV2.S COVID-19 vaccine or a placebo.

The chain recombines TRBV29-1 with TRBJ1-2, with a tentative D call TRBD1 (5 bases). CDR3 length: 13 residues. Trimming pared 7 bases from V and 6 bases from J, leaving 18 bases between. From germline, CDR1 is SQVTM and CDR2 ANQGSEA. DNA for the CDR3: TGCAGCGCCCGGGACCCCCTTTCGGATGGCTACACCTTC. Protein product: CSARDPLSDGYTF.

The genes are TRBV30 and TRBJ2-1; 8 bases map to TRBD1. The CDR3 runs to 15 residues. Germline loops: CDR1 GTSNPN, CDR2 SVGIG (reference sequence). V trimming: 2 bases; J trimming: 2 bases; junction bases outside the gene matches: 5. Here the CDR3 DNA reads TGTGCCTGGAGTAGGGAGACAGGGGCCTACAATGAGCAGTTCTTC. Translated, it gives CAWSRETGAYNEQFF.

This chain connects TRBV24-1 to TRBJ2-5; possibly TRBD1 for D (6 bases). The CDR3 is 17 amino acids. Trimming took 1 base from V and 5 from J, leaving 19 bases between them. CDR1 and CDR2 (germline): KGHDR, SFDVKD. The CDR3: CATSDFVQGRKRETQYF. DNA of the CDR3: TGTGCCACCAGTGATTTTGTTCAGGGGCGAAAAAGGGAGACCCAGTACTTC.

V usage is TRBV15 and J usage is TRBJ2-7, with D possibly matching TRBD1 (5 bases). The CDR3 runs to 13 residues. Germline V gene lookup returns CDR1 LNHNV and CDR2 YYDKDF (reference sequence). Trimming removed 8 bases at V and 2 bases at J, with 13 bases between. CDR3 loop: CATSDSNPYEQYF. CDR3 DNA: TGTGCCACCTCCGACAGTAACCCCTACGAGCAGTACTTC.

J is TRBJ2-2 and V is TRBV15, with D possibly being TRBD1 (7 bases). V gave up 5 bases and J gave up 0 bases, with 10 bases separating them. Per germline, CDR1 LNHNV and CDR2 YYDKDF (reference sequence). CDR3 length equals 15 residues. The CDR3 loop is CATSAGQPNTGELFF. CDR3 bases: TGTGCCACCAGCGCGGGACAGCCGAACACCGGGGAGCTGTTTTTT.

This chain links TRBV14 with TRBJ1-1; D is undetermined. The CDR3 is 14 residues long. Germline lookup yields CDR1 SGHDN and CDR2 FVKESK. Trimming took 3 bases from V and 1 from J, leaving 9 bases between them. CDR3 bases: TGTGCCAGCAGCCACTTTTCCCCGAACACTGAAGCTTTCTTT. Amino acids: CASSHFSPNTEAFF.

CDR3 sequence: CAISDGTGPSPLHF. The CDR3 bases are TGTGCCATCAGTGACGGGACAGGGCCATCACCCCTCCACTTT. The chain uses TRBV10-3 and TRBJ1-6, with 9 bases that match TRBD1. This CDR3 comprises 14 residues. V trimming: 3 bases; J trimming: 10 bases; junction bases outside the gene matches: 4. The germline V gene has CDR1 ENHRY and CDR2 SYGVKD.

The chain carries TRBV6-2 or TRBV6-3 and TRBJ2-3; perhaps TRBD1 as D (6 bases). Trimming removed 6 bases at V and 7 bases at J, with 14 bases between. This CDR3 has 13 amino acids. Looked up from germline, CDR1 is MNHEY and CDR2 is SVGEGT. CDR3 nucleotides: TGTGCCAGCAGCCCCAGGGGCTTGAATACGCAGTATTTT. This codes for CASSPRGLNTQYF.

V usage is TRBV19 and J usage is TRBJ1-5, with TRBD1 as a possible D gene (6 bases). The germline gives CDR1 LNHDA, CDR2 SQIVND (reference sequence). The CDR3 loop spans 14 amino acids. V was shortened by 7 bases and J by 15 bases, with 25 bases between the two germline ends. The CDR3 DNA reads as TGTGCCAGTACCAAGGAGCAGGGGACCTCCTCGTCGCATTTT. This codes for CASTKEQGTSSSHF.

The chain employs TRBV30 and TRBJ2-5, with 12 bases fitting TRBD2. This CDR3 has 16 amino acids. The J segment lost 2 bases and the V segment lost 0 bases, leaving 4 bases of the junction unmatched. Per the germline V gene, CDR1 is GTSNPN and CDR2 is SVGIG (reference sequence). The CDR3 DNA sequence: TGTGCCTGGAGTGTTACGGGGACTAGCGGGCAAGAGACCCAGTACTTC. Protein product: CAWSVTGTSGQETQYF.

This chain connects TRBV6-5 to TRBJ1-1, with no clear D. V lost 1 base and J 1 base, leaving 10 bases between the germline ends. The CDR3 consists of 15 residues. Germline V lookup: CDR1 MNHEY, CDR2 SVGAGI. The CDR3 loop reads CASSYLSGGNTEAFF. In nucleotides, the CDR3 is TGTGCCAGCAGTTACTTGTCAGGCGGGAACACTGAAGCTTTCTTT.

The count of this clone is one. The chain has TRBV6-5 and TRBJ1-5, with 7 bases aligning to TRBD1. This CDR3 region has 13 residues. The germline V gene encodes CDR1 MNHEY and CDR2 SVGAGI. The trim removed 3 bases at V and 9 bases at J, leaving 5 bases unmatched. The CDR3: CASSYGTDWPQHF. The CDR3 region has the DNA TGTGCCAGCAGTTATGGGACAGACTGGCCCCAGCATTTT.